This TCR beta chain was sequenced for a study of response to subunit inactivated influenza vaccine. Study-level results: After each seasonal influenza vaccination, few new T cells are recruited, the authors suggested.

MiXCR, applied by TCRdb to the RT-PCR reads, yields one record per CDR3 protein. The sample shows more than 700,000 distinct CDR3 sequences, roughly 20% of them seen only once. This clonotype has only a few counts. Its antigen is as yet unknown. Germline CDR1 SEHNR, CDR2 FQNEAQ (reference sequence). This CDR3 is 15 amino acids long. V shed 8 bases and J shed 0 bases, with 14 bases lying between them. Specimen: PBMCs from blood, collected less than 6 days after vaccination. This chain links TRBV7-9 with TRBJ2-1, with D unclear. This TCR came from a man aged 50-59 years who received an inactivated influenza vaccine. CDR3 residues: CASGPWKSSYNEQFF. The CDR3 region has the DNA TGTGCCAGCGGGCCGTGGAAGAGCTCCTACAATGAGCAGTTCTTC. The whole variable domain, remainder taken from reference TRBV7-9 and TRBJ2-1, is DTGVSQNPRHKITKRGQNVTFRCDPISEHNRLYWYRQTLGQGPEFLTYFQNEAQLEKSRLLSDRFSAERPKGSFSTLEIQRTEQGDSAMYLCASGPWKSSYNEQFFGPGTRLTVL.